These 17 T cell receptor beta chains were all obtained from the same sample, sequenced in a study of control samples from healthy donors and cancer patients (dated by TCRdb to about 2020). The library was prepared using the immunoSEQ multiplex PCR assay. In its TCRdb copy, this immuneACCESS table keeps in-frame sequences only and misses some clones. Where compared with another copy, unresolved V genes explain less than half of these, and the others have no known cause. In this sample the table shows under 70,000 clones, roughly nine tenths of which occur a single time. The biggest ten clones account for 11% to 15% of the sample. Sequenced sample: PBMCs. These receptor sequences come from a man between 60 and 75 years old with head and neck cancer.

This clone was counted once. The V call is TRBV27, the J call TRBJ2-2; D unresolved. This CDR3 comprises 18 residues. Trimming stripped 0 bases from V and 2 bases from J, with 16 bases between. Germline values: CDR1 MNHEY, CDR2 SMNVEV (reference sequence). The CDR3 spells CASSLSIRRPVNTGELFF. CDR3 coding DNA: TGTGCCAGCAGTTTATCGATCAGACGGCCTGTAAACACCGGGGAGCTGTTTTTT.

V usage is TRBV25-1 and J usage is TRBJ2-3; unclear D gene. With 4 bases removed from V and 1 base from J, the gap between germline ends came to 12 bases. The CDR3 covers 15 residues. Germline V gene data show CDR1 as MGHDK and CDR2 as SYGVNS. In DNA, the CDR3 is TGTGCCAGCAGTGGGACGATCGACCGCACAGATACGCAGTATTTT. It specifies CASSGTIDRTDTQYF.

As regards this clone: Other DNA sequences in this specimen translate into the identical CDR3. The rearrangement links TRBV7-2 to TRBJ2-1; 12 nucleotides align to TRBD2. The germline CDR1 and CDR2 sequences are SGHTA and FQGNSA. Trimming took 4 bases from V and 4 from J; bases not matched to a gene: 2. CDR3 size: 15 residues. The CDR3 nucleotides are TGTGCCAGCAGCTCGGGACTAGCGGGTTACAATGAGCAGTTCTTC. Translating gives CASSSGLAGYNEQFF.

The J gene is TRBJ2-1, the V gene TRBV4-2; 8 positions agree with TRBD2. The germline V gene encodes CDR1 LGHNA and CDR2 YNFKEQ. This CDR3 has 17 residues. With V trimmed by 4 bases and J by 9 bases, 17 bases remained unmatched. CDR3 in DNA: TGTGCCAGCAGCCGAAAGCAGAGCGGGAGAGAATACGGTGAGCAGTTCTTC. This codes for CASSRKQSGREYGEQFF.

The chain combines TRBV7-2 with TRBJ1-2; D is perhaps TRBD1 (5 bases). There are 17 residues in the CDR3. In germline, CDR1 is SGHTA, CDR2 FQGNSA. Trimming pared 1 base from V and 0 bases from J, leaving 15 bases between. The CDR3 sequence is CASSLGGFGQSNYGYTF. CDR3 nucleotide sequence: TGTGCCAGCAGCTTAGGGGGGTTTGGCCAATCTAACTATGGCTACACCTTC.

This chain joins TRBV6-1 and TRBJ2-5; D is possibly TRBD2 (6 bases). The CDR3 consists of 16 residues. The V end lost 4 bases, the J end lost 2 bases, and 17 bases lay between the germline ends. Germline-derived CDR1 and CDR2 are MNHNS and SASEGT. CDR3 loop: CASSVQRALHQETQYF. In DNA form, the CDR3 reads TGTGCCAGCAGTGTACAGCGGGCCCTTCATCAAGAGACCCAGTACTTC.

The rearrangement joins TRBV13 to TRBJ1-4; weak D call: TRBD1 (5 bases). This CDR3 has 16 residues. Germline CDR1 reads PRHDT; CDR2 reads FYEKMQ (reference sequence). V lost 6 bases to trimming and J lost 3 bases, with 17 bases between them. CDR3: CASSRTLEGSNEKLFF. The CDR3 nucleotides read TGTGCCAGCAGTCGAACCCTAGAGGGGTCTAATGAAAAACTGTTTTTT.

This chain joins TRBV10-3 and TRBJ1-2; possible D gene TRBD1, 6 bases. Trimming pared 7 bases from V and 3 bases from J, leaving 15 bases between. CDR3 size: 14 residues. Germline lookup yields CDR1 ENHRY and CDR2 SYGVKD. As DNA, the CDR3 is TGTGCCATCACCGCGGACAGAGAGCACTATGGCTACACCTTC. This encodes CAITADREHYGYTF.

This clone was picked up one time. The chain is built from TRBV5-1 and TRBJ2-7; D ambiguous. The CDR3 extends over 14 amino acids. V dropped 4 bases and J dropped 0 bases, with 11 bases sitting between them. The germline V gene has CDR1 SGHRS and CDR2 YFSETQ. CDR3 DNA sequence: TGCGCCAGCAGCCCGGACCTCCGCTCCTACGAGCAGTACTTC. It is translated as CASSPDLRSYEQYF.

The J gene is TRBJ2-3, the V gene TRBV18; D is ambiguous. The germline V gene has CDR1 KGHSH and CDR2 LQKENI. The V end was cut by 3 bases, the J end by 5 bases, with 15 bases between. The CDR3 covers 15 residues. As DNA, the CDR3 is TGTGCCAGCTCACCGGCGATTTCCCCAGGAGATACGCAGTATTTT. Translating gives CASSPAISPGDTQYF.

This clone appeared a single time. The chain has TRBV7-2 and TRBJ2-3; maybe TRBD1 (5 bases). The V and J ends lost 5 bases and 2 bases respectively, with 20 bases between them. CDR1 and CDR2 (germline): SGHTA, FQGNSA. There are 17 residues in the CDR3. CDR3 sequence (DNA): TGTGCCAGCAGCCCCTTTGGTGGGCAGGGATCCACAGATACGCAGTATTTT. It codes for CASSPFGGQGSTDTQYF.

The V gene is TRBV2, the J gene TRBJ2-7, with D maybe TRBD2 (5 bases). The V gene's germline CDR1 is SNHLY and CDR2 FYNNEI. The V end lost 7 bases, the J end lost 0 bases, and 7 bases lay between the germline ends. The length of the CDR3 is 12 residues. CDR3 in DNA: TGTGCCAGCACCGGGGACTCCTACGAGCAGTACTTC. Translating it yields CASTGDSYEQYF.

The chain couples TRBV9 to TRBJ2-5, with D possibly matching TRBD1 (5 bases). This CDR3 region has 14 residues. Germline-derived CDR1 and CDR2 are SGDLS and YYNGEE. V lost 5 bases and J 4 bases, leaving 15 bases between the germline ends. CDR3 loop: CASSTQGLAETQYF. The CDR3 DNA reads TGTGCCAGCAGTACCCAGGGATTAGCAGAGACCCAGTACTTC.

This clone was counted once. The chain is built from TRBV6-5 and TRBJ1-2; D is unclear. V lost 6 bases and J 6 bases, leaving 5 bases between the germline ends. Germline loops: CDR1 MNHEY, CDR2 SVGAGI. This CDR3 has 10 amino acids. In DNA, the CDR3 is TGTGCCAGCAGCTGGGATGGCTACACCTTC. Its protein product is CASSWDGYTF.

The CDR3 DNA reads as TGTGCCAGCAGTTTCGGGAAGTTTTACTATGGCTACACCTTC. Translated: CASSFGKFYYGYTF. This chain joins TRBV28 and TRBJ1-2; no reliable D call. The germline V and J ends were trimmed by 3 bases and 3 bases, with 11 bases remaining between them. The CDR3 length is 14 residues. Germline assignment: CDR1 MDHEN and CDR2 SYDVKM.

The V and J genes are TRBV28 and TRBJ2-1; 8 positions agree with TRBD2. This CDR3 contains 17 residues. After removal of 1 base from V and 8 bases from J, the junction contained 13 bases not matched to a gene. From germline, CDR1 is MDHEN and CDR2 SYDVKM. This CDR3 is CASSLFNFGGATYEQFF. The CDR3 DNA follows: TGTGCCAGCAGTTTATTCAATTTCGGGGGGGCCACATATGAGCAGTTCTTC.

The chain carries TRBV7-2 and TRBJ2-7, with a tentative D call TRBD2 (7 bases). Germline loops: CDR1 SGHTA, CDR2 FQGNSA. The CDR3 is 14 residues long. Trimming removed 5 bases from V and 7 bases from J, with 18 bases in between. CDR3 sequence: CASSLMGGLWEQYF. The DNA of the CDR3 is TGTGCCAGCAGCCTCATGGGGGGGCTGTGGGAGCAGTACTTC.